These 14 T cell receptor beta chains share one sample of origin, sequenced in a study of patients and donors after allogeneic stem cell transplantation. In TCRdb, the RT-PCR reads were re-called with MiXCR into one record per CDR3 protein. Of tens of thousands of distinct CDR3 sequences listed, roughly 5.2% are singletons. The specimen was blood, either unsorted or a sorted T cell fraction (not recorded which). These receptors all come from a human donor who was either an allogeneic HSCT recipient or a stem cell or donor lymphocyte infusion donor (not recorded which). It is not recorded whose cells these are; they may come from a transplant donor.

This clonotype was observed many times. The V gene is TRBV28, the J gene TRBJ2-2; TRBD1 aligns across 9 bases. The CDR3 consists of 16 residues. Trimming removed 3 bases from V and 8 bases from J; junction bases left unmatched: 10. Germline values: CDR1 MDHEN, CDR2 SYDVKM. The CDR3 is CASSFYGQGLTGELFF. The DNA of the CDR3 is TGTGCCAGCAGTTTTTACGGACAGGGGTTAACGGGGGAGCTGTTTTTT.

This clonotype appeared many times. The chain uses TRBV5-1 and TRBJ2-5; 15 bases match TRBD2. Germline V lookup: CDR1 SGHRS, CDR2 YFSETQ. The CDR3 has 18 residues. V shed 3 bases and J 4 bases; nucleotides not matched to a gene: 10. The CDR3 here is CASSSTPGLAGGGETQYF. In DNA, the CDR3 is TGCGCCAGCAGCTCAACCCCGGGACTAGCGGGAGGTGGAGAGACCCAGTACTTC.

This clonotype has more than one count but fewer than ten. J is TRBJ2-1 and V is TRBV3-1; D uncertain. The length of the CDR3 is 13 residues. Germline assignment: CDR1 LGHDT and CDR2 YNNKEL (reference sequence). V shed 4 bases and J shed 6 bases, with 10 bases lying between them. The CDR3 nucleotides are TGTGCCAGCAGCCCCAGACGGAGCAATGAGCAGTTCTTC. Translated, it gives CASSPRRSNEQFF.

This clonotype has more than one count but fewer than ten. The rearrangement links TRBV2 to TRBJ1-2, with 8 bases matching TRBD1. The V gene's germline CDR1 is SNHLY and CDR2 FYNNEI. V was pared by 3 bases and J by 6 bases, with 6 bases of the junction left unmatched. This CDR3 has 14 residues. The CDR3 coding sequence is TGTGCCAGCAGTGATCAGGCAGGGGGCCATGGCTACACCTTC. It translates to CASSDQAGGHGYTF.

This clonotype has only a few counts. The chain recombines TRBV28 with TRBJ1-4; 7 nucleotides align to TRBD1. Germline values: CDR1 MDHEN, CDR2 SYDVKM. The CDR3 consists of 14 residues. Trimming cost V 6 bases and J 2 bases; bases outside gene matches: 3. The CDR3 DNA is TGTGCCAGCAGGTCGGGACAGACTAATGAAAAACTGTTTTTT. Translated, it gives CASRSGQTNEKLFF.

The table lists this clonotype with many counts. This chain joins TRBV14 and TRBJ2-2; the D is unclear. V lost 1 base and J lost 3, with 6 bases in between. The V gene's germline CDR1 is SGHDN and CDR2 FVKESK. The CDR3 is 14 amino acids. CDR3 bases: TGTGCCAGCAGCCAAGTAGCCGACACCGGGGAGCTGTTTTTT. It encodes CASSQVADTGELFF.

This clonotype has a count of ten or more. The chain has TRBV6-5 and TRBJ1-1, with 8 bases lining up with TRBD1. Germline CDR1 and CDR2: MNHEY and SVGAGI. V lost 4 bases and J lost 5; bases outside the gene matches: 9. This CDR3 spans 15 amino acids. This chain's CDR3 is CASSLDRGVGTEAFF. The CDR3 DNA reads TGTGCCAGCAGTTTAGACAGGGGAGTTGGGACTGAAGCTTTCTTT.

This clonotype was detected many times. The chain carries TRBV19 and TRBJ2-5; D ambiguous. Germline V gene lookup returns CDR1 LNHDA and CDR2 SQIVND (reference sequence). V lost 3 bases and J 5 bases, leaving 13 bases between the germline ends. This CDR3 is 14 amino acids long. The chain's CDR3 is CASSMAAGEETQYF. CDR3 bases: TGTGCCAGTAGTATGGCGGCAGGCGAGGAGACCCAGTACTTC. Together with reference TRBV19 and TRBJ2-5, the CDR3 gives the full variable domain: DGGITQSPKYLFRKEGQNVTLSCEQNLNHDAMYWYRQDPGQGLRLIYYSQIVNDFQKGDIAEGYSVSREKKESFPLTVTSAQKNPTAFYLCASSMAAGEETQYFGPGTRLLVL.

This clonotype was recorded many times. This rearrangement joins TRBV12-3 or TRBV12-4 to TRBJ1-1; 10 positions match TRBD1. CDR3 length equals 16 residues. The V and J ends lost 5 bases and 7 bases, in that order; junction bases with no gene match: 13. The CDR3 DNA sequence: TGTGCCAGCAGTACCGGGGACAGGGGCCGCCCCTATGAAGCTTTCTTT. Amino acids: CASSTGDRGRPYEAFF.

This clonotype was detected many times. V usage is TRBV27 and J usage is TRBJ1-6; D uncertain. V lost 4 bases to trimming and J lost 0 bases, with 7 bases between them. The CDR3 contains 15 residues. The germline CDR1 and CDR2 sequences are MNHEY and SMNVEV (reference sequence). CDR3 protein: CASSWKSSYNSPLHF. The CDR3 nucleotides are TGTGCCAGCAGTTGGAAAAGCTCCTATAATTCACCCCTCCACTTT.

The table lists this clonotype with many counts. This chain uses TRBV27 with TRBJ2-7; D possibly corresponds to TRBD1 (5 bases). The length of the CDR3 is 13 residues. The V end was cut by 6 bases, the J end by 6 bases, with 15 bases between. Germline V lookup: CDR1 MNHEY, CDR2 SMNVEV (reference sequence). The CDR3: CASSQTESGEQYF. CDR3 coding DNA: TGTGCCAGCAGCCAGACAGAATCGGGCGAGCAGTACTTC.

Here the CDR3 DNA reads TGTGCCAGCAGCCCATCGCGGTTAGCCGACGAGCAGTACTTC. Protein: CASSPSRLADEQYF. The rearrangement links TRBV7-6 to TRBJ2-7; no clear D gene. Trimming pared 5 bases from V and 5 bases from J, leaving 16 bases between. The CDR3 length is 14 residues. The V gene's germline CDR1 is SGHVS and CDR2 FNYEAQ.

This clonotype occurred many times. The gene calls are TRBV5-1 and TRBJ2-3, with 7 bases fitting TRBD2. This CDR3 contains 15 residues. Trimming cost V 0 bases and J 8 bases; bases outside gene matches: 9. Germline CDR1 SGHRS, CDR2 YFSETQ. The CDR3 is CASSLGREQSGTQYF. CDR3 nucleotide sequence: TGCGCCAGCAGCTTGGGGCGGGAGCAGAGCGGTACGCAGTATTTT.

Here the CDR3 reads CASSQEARGVEAFF. In DNA form, the CDR3 reads TGTGCCAGCAGCCAAGAGGCTCGTGGCGTTGAAGCTTTCTTT. V gene TRBV14 combines with J gene TRBJ1-1; the D is unclear. Per germline, CDR1 SGHDN and CDR2 FVKESK. V lost 0 bases and J 7 bases, leaving 12 bases between the germline ends. The CDR3 totals 14 residues. The complete variable domain, with remaining parts taken from reference TRBV14 and TRBJ1-1, reads EAGVTQFPSHSVIEKGQTVTLRCDPISGHDNLYWYRRVMGKEIKFLLHFVKESKQDESGMPNNRFLAERTGGTYSTLKVQPAELEDSGVYFCASSQEARGVEAFFGQGTRLTVV.